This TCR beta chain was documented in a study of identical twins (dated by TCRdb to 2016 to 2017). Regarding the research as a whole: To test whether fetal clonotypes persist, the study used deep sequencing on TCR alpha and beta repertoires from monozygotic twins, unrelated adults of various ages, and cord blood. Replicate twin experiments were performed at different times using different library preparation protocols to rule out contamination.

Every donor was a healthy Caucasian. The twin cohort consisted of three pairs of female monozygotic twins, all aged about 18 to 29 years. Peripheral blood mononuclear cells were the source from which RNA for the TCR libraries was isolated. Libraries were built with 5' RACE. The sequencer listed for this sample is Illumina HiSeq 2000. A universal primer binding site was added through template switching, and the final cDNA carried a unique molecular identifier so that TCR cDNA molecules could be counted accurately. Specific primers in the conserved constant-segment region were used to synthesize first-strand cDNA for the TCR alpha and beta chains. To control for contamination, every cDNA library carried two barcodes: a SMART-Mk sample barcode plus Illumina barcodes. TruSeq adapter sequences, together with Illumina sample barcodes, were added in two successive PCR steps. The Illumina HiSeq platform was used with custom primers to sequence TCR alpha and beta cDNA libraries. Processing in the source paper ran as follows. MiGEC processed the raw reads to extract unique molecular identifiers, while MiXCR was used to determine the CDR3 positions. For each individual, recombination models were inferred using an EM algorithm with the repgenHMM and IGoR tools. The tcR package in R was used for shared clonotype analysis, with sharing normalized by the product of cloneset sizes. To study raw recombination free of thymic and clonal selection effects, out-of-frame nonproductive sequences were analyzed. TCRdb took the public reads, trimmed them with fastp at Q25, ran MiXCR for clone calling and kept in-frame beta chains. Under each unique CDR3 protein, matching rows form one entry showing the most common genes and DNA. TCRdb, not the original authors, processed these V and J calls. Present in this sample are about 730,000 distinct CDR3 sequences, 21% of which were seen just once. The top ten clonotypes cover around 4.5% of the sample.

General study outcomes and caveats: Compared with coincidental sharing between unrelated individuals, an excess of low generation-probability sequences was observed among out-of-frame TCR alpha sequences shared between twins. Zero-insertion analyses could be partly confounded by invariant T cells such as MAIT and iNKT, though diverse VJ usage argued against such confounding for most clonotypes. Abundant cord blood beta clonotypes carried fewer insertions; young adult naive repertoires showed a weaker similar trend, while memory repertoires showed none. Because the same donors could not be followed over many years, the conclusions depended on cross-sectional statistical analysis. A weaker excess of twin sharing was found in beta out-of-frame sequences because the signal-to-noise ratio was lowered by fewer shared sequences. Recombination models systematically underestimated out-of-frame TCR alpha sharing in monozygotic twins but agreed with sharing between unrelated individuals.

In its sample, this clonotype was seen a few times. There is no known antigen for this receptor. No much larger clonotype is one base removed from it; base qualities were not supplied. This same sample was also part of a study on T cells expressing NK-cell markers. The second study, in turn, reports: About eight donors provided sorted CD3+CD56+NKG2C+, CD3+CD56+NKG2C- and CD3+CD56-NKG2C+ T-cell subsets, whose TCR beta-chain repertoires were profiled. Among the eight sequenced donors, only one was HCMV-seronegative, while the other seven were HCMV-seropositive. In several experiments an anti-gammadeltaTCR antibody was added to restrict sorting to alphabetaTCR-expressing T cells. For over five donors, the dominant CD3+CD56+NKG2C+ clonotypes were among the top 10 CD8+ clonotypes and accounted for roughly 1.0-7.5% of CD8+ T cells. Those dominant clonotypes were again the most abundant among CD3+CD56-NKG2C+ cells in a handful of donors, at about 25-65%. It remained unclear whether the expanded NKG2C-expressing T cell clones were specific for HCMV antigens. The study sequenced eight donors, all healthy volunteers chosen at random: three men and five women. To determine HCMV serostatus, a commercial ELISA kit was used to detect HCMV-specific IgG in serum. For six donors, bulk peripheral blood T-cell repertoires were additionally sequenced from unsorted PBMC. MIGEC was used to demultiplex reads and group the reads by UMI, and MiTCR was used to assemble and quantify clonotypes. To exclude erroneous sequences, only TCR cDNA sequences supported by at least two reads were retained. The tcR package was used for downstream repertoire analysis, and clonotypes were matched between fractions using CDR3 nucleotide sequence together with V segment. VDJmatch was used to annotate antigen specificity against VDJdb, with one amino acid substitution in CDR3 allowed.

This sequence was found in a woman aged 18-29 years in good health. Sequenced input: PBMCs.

CDR3 protein: CASSARNTDTQYF. The DNA sequence reads TGTGCCAGCAGCGCCAGGAACACAGATACGCAGTATTTT. Recombination connected TRBV7-9 to TRBJ2-3; the D gene assignment is ambiguous. CDR1 and CDR2 are read off the germline V gene (reference sequence) as SEHNR and FQNEAQ. The trim is 5 bases for V and 2 bases for J, with a gap of 8 bases between the germline ends. Taken from cysteine to phenylalanine, the CDR3 has 13 residues. The read is trimmed to its CDR3 DNA, 39 bases read in frame from base 1.